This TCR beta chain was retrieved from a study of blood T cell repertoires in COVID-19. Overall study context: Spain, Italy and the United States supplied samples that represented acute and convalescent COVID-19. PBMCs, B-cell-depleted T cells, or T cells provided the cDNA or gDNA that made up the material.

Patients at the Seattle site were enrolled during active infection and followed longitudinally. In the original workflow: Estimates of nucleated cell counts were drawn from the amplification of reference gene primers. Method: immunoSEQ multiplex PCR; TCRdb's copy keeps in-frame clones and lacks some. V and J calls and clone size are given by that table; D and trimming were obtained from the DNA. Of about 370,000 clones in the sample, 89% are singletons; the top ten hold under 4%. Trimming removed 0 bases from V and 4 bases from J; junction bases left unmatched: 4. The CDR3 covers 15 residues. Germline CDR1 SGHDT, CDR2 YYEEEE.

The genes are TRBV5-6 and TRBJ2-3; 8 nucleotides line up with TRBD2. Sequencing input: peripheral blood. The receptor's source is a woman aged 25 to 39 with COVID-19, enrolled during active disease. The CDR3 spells CASSLAGGAADTQYF. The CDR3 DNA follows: TGTGCCAGCAGCTTGGCCGGGGGGGCCGCAGATACGCAGTATTTT.